Listed below are T cell receptor beta chains from one sample, sequenced in a study of CD8+CD57+ T cells in acquired aplastic anemia. MiXCR, applied by TCRdb to the reads, yields one record per CDR3 protein. The sample has about 120,000 distinct CDR3 sequences, under 60% seen once. The sequencing input was sorted CD4+, CD8+, or CD8+CD57+ T cells (not recorded which) from PBMCs. The receptors stem from a human donor with aplastic anemia. Each CDR3 is given with its conserved first and last residue. D genes are given only for firm matches. For some rows the clone size is stated as once, few or many, or as a class when expanded; others skip it.

DNA | CDR3 | size | V | length | J | D
TGTGCCAGCAGCGTTAGGACAGCGAACACCGGGGAGCTGTTTTTT | CASSVRTANTGELFF | many | TRBV9 | 15 | TRBJ2-2 | .
TGTGCCAGCAGGGGGGCGGGGGATACGCAGTATTTT | CASRGAGDTQYF | . | TRBV9 | 12 | TRBJ2-3 | .
TGCGCCACCGGCGACCCTAGCGGACTGTTAGCCAAAAACATTCAGTACTTC | CATGDPSGLLAKNIQYF | . | TRBV5-1 | 17 | TRBJ2-4 | TRBD2
TGTGCCAGTAGCTTGACTAGCGGGGGCTACGAGCAGTACTTC | CASSLTSGGYEQYF | . | TRBV19 | 14 | TRBJ2-7 | TRBD2
TGTGCCAGCAGGCGGACTAGCGGGAGCACAGATACGCAGTATTTT | CASRRTSGSTDTQYF | . | TRBV12-3/TRBV12-4 | 15 | TRBJ2-3 | TRBD2
TGTGCCAGCAGTGAACTCAACCACTCCTACGAGCAGTACTTC | CASSELNHSYEQYF | many | TRBV6-1 | 14 | TRBJ2-7 | .
TGTGCCAGCAGCCAAGAGCCGGGAGAGGGGCAAGAGACCCAGTACTTC | CASSQEPGEGQETQYF | . | TRBV3-1 | 16 | TRBJ2-5 | .
TGCAGTGCTGAGACAGGGGGGCGAACTGAAGCTTTCTTT | CSAETGGRTEAFF | . | TRBV20-1 | 13 | TRBJ1-1 | TRBD1
TGTGCCAGCAGCTTAAAACAATCCTCACCCCTCCACTTT | CASSLKQSSPLHF | . | TRBV7-9 | 13 | TRBJ1-6 | .
TGTGCCAGCAGTTTAAGATTGAATGAAAAACTGTTTTTT | CASSLRLNEKLFF | few | TRBV12-3/TRBV12-4 | 13 | TRBJ1-4 | .
TGTGCCAGCAGCACGTGGACAGGGGAGATCTATGGCTACACCTTC | CASSTWTGEIYGYTF | . | TRBV7-2 | 15 | TRBJ1-2 | TRBD1
TGTGCCAGCAGCTCCATCCAAGGCGACGAGCAGTACTTC | CASSSIQGDEQYF | few | TRBV7-6 | 13 | TRBJ2-7 | .
TGTGCCAGTAGTATAGCAGTCTTCCAAGAGACCCAGTACTTC | CASSIAVFQETQYF | . | TRBV19 | 14 | TRBJ2-5 | .
TGTGCCAGCAGTTTGGGGGCGCGGCAGCCCCAGCATTTT | CASSLGARQPQHF | few | TRBV27 | 13 | TRBJ1-5 | .
TGTGCCATCAGTCGGGGAAATGGCTACACCTTC | CAISRGNGYTF | . | TRBV10-3 | 11 | TRBJ1-2 | .
TGTGCCAGCAGCTTAATTGGGACTAGCGGGGGGGCTGGGGATACGCAGTATTTT | CASSLIGTSGGAGDTQYF | . | TRBV7-3 | 18 | TRBJ2-3 | TRBD2
TGCAGCGCTGGGACAGGGCTCGATCAGCCCCAGCATTTT | CSAGTGLDQPQHF | . | TRBV29-1 | 13 | TRBJ1-5 | TRBD1
TGTGCCAGCAGTGGAGGTTCTGGCTACACCTTC | CASSGGSGYTF | . | TRBV2 | 11 | TRBJ1-2 | .
TGTGCCAGCAGCGTAGAGTCTAGCGGGATTGATAATGAGCAGTTCTTC | CASSVESSGIDNEQFF | many | TRBV9 | 16 | TRBJ2-1 | TRBD2
TGTGCCATCAGCCTTACTAGGTTGGGTCACGCAGATACGCAGTATTTT | CAISLTRLGHADTQYF | few | TRBV10-3 | 16 | TRBJ2-3 | .
TGTGCCATCAGTGGTCTGGGAGATACGCAGTATTTT | CAISGLGDTQYF | . | TRBV10-3 | 12 | TRBJ2-3 | .
TGCAGTGCTAGAGTTCAGGAGGGGCGAAACGCTGAAGCTTTCTTT | CSARVQEGRNAEAFF | . | TRBV20-1 | 15 | TRBJ1-1 | .
TGTGCCAGCAGTTACCCCCAAGAGACCCAGTACTTC | CASSYPQETQYF | few | TRBV6-5 | 12 | TRBJ2-5 | .
TGTGCCACTGGGGTCAGCTCCTACGAGCAGTACTTC | CATGVSSYEQYF | few | TRBV7-6 | 12 | TRBJ2-7 | .
TGTGCCAGCAGCCAAGGGCAGGGCTCCTACGAGCAGTACTTC | CASSQGQGSYEQYF | . | TRBV3-1 | 14 | TRBJ2-7 | .
TGCAGTGTCTCTTTCCCGGGAAACACCATATATTTT | CSVSFPGNTIYF | . | TRBV20-1 | 12 | TRBJ1-3 | .
TGTGCCAGCAGCCCACAGGGCGACACTGAAGCTTTCTTT | CASSPQGDTEAFF | . | TRBV6-2/TRBV6-3 | 13 | TRBJ1-1 | .
TGTGCCAGCAGTCGAGCGGTGGAGCAGTTCTTC | CASSRAVEQFF | . | TRBV2 | 11 | TRBJ2-1 | .
TGCAGTGCCCGACAAGGAGGTTCCACCGGGGAGCTGTTTTTT | CSARQGGSTGELFF | many | TRBV20-1 | 14 | TRBJ2-2 | .
TGTGCCACCAGCAGAGAGGTTGAAAAACTGTTTTTT | CATSREVEKLFF | . | TRBV15 | 12 | TRBJ1-4 | .
TGTGCCAGCAGTGTTGGGACAGGGGTTGGAAACACCATATATTTT | CASSVGTGVGNTIYF | many | TRBV2 | 15 | TRBJ1-3 | TRBD1
TGTGCCACCAGTGATCCCGCTAGTTCCAACGAGCAGTACTTC | CATSDPASSNEQYF | . | TRBV24-1 | 14 | TRBJ2-7 | .
TGTGCCAGTAGTATGAGGTTGTATCTCCCCTACGAGCAGTACTTC | CASSMRLYLPYEQYF | . | TRBV19 | 15 | TRBJ2-7 | .
TGCAGTGCTAGGAGCGGGGGCGATTCACCCCTCCACTTT | CSARSGGDSPLHF | . | TRBV20-1 | 13 | TRBJ1-6 | .
TGTGCCGTAAGACAGGGTGCGACTAGGAATGAAAAACTGTTTTTT | CAVRQGATRNEKLFF | . | TRBV2 | 15 | TRBJ1-4 | TRBD1
TGCAGCGTCCCTCTAGATAGGCCCCACAATGAGCAGTTCTTC | CSVPLDRPHNEQFF | many | TRBV29-1 | 14 | TRBJ2-1 | .
TGTGCCACCAGTGCGGCTAGCGGCCGAGAGACCCAGTACTTC | CATSAASGRETQYF | . | TRBV24-1 | 14 | TRBJ2-5 | TRBD2
TGTGCCACCAGCAGAGATCCTGATGCTAGGTATGGCTACACCTTC | CATSRDPDARYGYTF | . | TRBV15 | 15 | TRBJ1-2 | .
TGTGCCAGCAGCCCCGGACTCCGACTCGAGCAGTACTTC | CASSPGLRLEQYF | few | TRBV27 | 13 | TRBJ2-7 | .
TGTGCCAGCAGCGTATCCGGGAAACCCCTCCACTTT | CASSVSGKPLHF | . | TRBV9 | 12 | TRBJ1-6 | .
TGTGCCAGCAGTGAAGAAGGGTATAATTCACCCCTCCACTTT | CASSEEGYNSPLHF | . | TRBV2 | 14 | TRBJ1-6 | .
TGTGCCAGCCACCGGGCGGGGGCCTACGAGCAGTACTTC | CASHRAGAYEQYF | . | TRBV5-6 | 13 | TRBJ2-7 | TRBD2
TGTGCCATCAGTGAGTCAAGCTATGGCTACACCTTC | CAISESSYGYTF | . | TRBV10-3 | 12 | TRBJ1-2 | .
TGTGCCAGCAGCTTAGGATGGGGGGCACCCCTCCACTTT | CASSLGWGAPLHF | many | TRBV11-2 | 13 | TRBJ1-6 | .